The subject of this entry is one T cell receptor (beta chain). The data stem from a study of blood T cell repertoires in COVID-19. Study context: Samples of COVID-19 (acute and convalescent) were obtained from the United States, Italy and Spain. The analysed material was cDNA or gDNA that came from T cells, B-cell-depleted T cells, or PBMCs.

Original processing methods: Amplifying reference gene primers gave estimates of nucleated cell counts. The protocol was immunoSEQ multiplex PCR, while the TCRdb copy is restricted to in-frame clones and leaves out a portion. Clone size and V and J calls were adopted from that table, with D and trimming inferred from the DNA. The data hold some 130,000 clones, with roughly two thirds observed a single time. CDR3 length: 13 residues. From germline, CDR1 is LGHDT and CDR2 YNNKEL (reference sequence). V dropped 8 bases and J dropped 5 bases, with 16 bases sitting between them. The TCR originated in a woman aged 70-85 years with acute or convalescent COVID-19. What was sequenced was peripheral blood. V is TRBV3-1 (or the pseudogene TRBV3-2) and J is TRBJ2-7; D possibly corresponds to TRBD1 (6 bases). The CDR3 coding sequence is TGTGCCAGCGGCGTTCAGGGGAGCAACGAGCAGTACTTC. Its translation is CASGVQGSNEQYF.